The 25 T cell receptor beta chains reported below all come from one sample, sequenced in a study of blood T cell repertoires in COVID-19. Measured with immunoSEQ multiplex PCR; TCRdb has only the in-frame clones, and not every one. Among some 320,000 clones, roughly 89% were seen once, and the ten largest hold 2.5% to 3.5%. The material sequenced was PBMCs or T cells enriched from blood (not recorded which). Receptor source: a woman aged 45-65 years who had been exposed to COVID-19.

The chain couples TRBV3-1 (or the pseudogene TRBV3-2) to TRBJ2-2, with D possibly matching TRBD1 (5 bases). The germline V and J ends were trimmed by 1 base and 1 base, with 10 bases remaining between them. The CDR3 sequence is 16 residues long. The germline V gene has CDR1 LGHDT and CDR2 YNNKEL (reference sequence). The DNA for the CDR3 is TGTGCCAGCAGCCAAGTTTTAACAGGGAACACCGGGGAGCTGTTTTTT. Its translation is CASSQVLTGNTGELFF.

This clone was detected only once. CDR3 in amino acids: CASSAPGGSNQPQHF. The DNA of the CDR3 is TGTGCCAGCAGTGCCCCCGGGGGAAGCAATCAGCCCCAGCATTTT. The chain uses TRBV25-1 and TRBJ1-5, with D tentatively TRBD1 (5 bases). The CDR3 sequence is 15 residues long. V was cut by 4 bases and J by 1 base, with 11 bases left in between. Per the germline V gene, CDR1 is MGHDK and CDR2 is SYGVNS.

DNA for the CDR3: TGTGCCAGCAGTTTCGATGATCCGGGACAGAGGAACACTGAAGCTTTCTTT. The encoded protein is CASSFDDPGQRNTEAFF. The chain uses TRBV27 and TRBJ1-1, with 7 bases lining up with TRBD1. V shed 3 bases and J 1 base; nucleotides not matched to a gene: 11. Looked up from germline, CDR1 is MNHEY and CDR2 is SMNVEV (reference sequence). The CDR3 has 17 amino acids.

The V gene is TRBV5-1, the J gene TRBJ2-3, with 8 bases matching TRBD2. V lost 0 bases, J lost 4 bases, and 4 bases stayed unmatched. Germline V gives CDR1 SGHRS, CDR2 YFSETQ. The CDR3 contains 15 residues. CDR3 loop: CASSLGLALADTQYF. CDR3 sequence (DNA): TGCGCCAGCAGCTTGGGACTAGCGTTAGCAGATACGCAGTATTTT.

This clone was recorded only once. V is TRBV4-1 and J is TRBJ2-6; tentative D call: TRBD2 (5 bases). CDR3 length equals 18 residues. From germline, CDR1 is MGHRA and CDR2 YSYEKL. Trimming pared 0 bases from V and 0 bases from J, leaving 12 bases between. In DNA form, the CDR3 reads TGCGCCAGCAGCCAAGATTCGGGGTATAGCTCTGGGGCCAACGTCCTGACTTTC. It encodes CASSQDSGYSSGANVLTF.

The CDR3 here is CASSHPEEGGPKNTDTQYF. The CDR3 DNA reads as TGTGCCAGCAGCCACCCCGAGGAAGGGGGTCCAAAGAACACAGATACGCAGTATTTT. The chain links TRBV4-2 to TRBJ2-3; possible D gene TRBD1, 6 bases. This CDR3 has 19 residues. Germline CDR1 LGHNA, CDR2 YNFKEQ. V was clipped by 3 bases and J by 2 bases, with 24 bases between them.

The genes are TRBV28 and TRBJ2-6; a weak D match, TRBD2 (6 bases). CDR1 and CDR2 from the germline V gene are MDHEN and SYDVKM. CDR3 size: 17 residues. Trimming removed 8 bases from V and 0 bases from J, with 17 bases in between. The CDR3 is CASLKGRTPSGANVLTF. The DNA for the CDR3 is TGTGCCAGCCTAAAGGGGAGGACCCCCTCTGGGGCCAACGTCCTGACTTTC.

V gene TRBV29-1 combines with J gene TRBJ2-1; the D gene is possibly TRBD2 (6 bases). Germline V lookup: CDR1 SQVTM, CDR2 ANQGSEA. The V gene lost 0 bases and the J gene lost 15 bases, with 12 bases spanning the gap. The CDR3 spans 11 residues. CDR3 nucleotides: TGCAGCGTTGAAGAGGGGCGGGGACTGTTCTTC. Its protein is CSVEEGRGLFF.

This rearrangement joins TRBV24-1 to TRBJ2-1, with a possible D match to TRBD2 (5 bases). The germline V gene encodes CDR1 KGHDR and CDR2 SFDVKD. This CDR3 has 14 residues. Trimming stripped 3 bases from V and 6 bases from J, with 11 bases between. CDR3 sequence reads: CATSDMTAGNEQFF. Written as DNA, the CDR3 is TGTGCCACCAGTGATATGACGGCGGGCAATGAGCAGTTCTTC.

V and J are TRBV24-1 and TRBJ1-2; TRBD1 matches at 7 bases. CDR3 size: 15 residues. The trim removed 4 bases at V and 3 bases at J, leaving 7 bases unmatched. Germline assignment: CDR1 KGHDR and CDR2 SFDVKD. The CDR3 DNA follows: TGTGCCACCAGTGACCCCGGGACAGCTGACTATGGCTACACCTTC. This gives the protein CATSDPGTADYGYTF.

V usage is TRBV12-5 and J usage is TRBJ1-1, with a tentative D call TRBD1 (5 bases). V was shortened by 6 bases and J by 4 bases, with 12 bases between the two germline ends. The CDR3 loop spans 13 amino acids. The germline V gene has CDR1 LGHNT and CDR2 FRNRAP. As DNA, the CDR3 is TGTGCTAGTGGATCCGGGGGGGGCACTGAAGCTTTCTTT. Protein product: CASGSGGGTEAFF.

This chain joins TRBV27 and TRBJ1-2; D remains ambiguous. CDR3 length: 15 amino acids. CDR1 and CDR2 from the germline V gene are MNHEY and SMNVEV (reference sequence). The V end lost 2 bases, the J end lost 2 bases, and 12 bases lay between the germline ends. The CDR3 DNA follows: TGTGCCAGCAGTTTAGCTCTTTGGAGCAACTATGGCTACACCTTC. Translation gives CASSLALWSNYGYTF.

V and J are TRBV7-9 and TRBJ1-4; 7 nucleotides agree with TRBD1. The junction had 4 bases not matched to a gene; V was cut back by 5 bases and J by 4 bases. Looked up from germline, CDR1 is SEHNR and CDR2 is FQNEAQ (reference sequence). The CDR3 consists of 14 residues. CDR3 nucleotides: TGTGCCAGCAGCCGGACAGGATTTAATGAAAAACTGTTTTTT. It specifies CASSRTGFNEKLFF.

This chain joins TRBV28 and TRBJ1-2, with TRBD1 as a possible D gene (6 bases). Germline lookup yields CDR1 MDHEN and CDR2 SYDVKM. V lost 1 base, J lost 6 bases, and 18 bases lay in between. The CDR3 spans 16 residues. The CDR3 loop reads CASSLSSHPDRDGYTF. The CDR3 DNA reads TGTGCCAGCAGTTTATCAAGTCACCCGGACAGAGATGGCTACACCTTC.

This chain connects TRBV5-5 to TRBJ2-5; no firm D call. Per germline, CDR1 SGHKS and CDR2 YYEKEE (reference sequence). V was pared by 3 bases and J by 4 bases, with 10 bases between. CDR3 length equals 13 residues. CDR3 in DNA: TGTGCCAGCAGCTCTTGGAGTTCAGAGACCCAGTACTTC. Translation gives CASSSWSSETQYF.

The chain uses TRBV9 and TRBJ1-2, with D perhaps matching TRBD1 (6 bases). V was shortened by 0 bases and J by 8 bases, with 14 bases between the two germline ends. The CDR3 runs to 14 residues. CDR1 SGDLS and CDR2 YYNGEE come from the germline V gene. The CDR3 sequence is CASSVASTGPGYTF. The CDR3, as DNA: TGTGCCAGCAGCGTAGCTAGTACAGGGCCCGGCTACACCTTC. Based on the CDR3 plus reference TRBV9 and TRBJ1-2, the full variable domain is DSGVTQTPKHLITATGQRVTLRCSPRSGDLSVYWYQQSLDQGLQFLIQYYNGEERAKGNILERFSAQQFPDLHSELNLSSLELGDSALYFCASSVASTGPGYTFGSGTRLTVV.

The chain joins TRBV2 to TRBJ2-5; TRBD2 matches at 10 bases. Germline V gene data show CDR1 as SNHLY and CDR2 as FYNNEI. CDR3 length: 15 residues. The junction had 9 bases not matched to a gene; V was cut back by 6 bases and J by 5 bases. This CDR3 reads CASSNLAGGGETQYF. DNA of the CDR3: TGTGCCAGCAGCAACTTAGCGGGGGGTGGGGAGACCCAGTACTTC.

J is TRBJ1-5 and V is TRBV2; D gene unclear. Per germline, CDR1 SNHLY and CDR2 FYNNEI. Trimming left V 7 bases short and J 6 bases short, with 19 bases between. The length of the CDR3 is 15 residues. The CDR3 DNA sequence: TGTGCCAGCACTCGGGAGGCGGGAGCTAGTCAGCCCCAGCATTTT. This codes for CASTREAGASQPQHF.

The gene calls are TRBV5-4 and TRBJ1-6, with D unclear. Germline lookup yields CDR1 SGHNT and CDR2 YYREEE (reference sequence). Between the trimmed V and J ends, which lost 0 bases and 6 bases, there was a span of 4 bases. This CDR3 comprises 13 residues. CDR3 amino acids: CASSLAGNSPLHF. As DNA, the CDR3 is TGTGCCAGCAGCTTGGCGGGTAATTCACCCCTCCACTTT.

This clone was detected once. The chain joins TRBV19 to TRBJ1-6; D gene unclear. Germline V gives CDR1 LNHDA, CDR2 SQIVND (reference sequence). The CDR3 consists of 16 residues. Trimming took 5 bases from V and 0 from J, leaving 11 bases between them. The CDR3 DNA reads TGTGCCAGTAGTCCCTACCGGGGCTCCTATAATTCACCCCTCCACTTT. Translating it yields CASSPYRGSYNSPLHF.

The chain links TRBV5-6 to TRBJ2-1; 11 nucleotides match TRBD2. The germline V gene has CDR1 SGHDT and CDR2 YYEEEE. After removal of 0 bases from V and 2 bases from J, the junction contained 1 base not matched to a gene. The CDR3 is made up of 16 amino acids. The CDR3 sequence: CASSLAGLAAYNEQFF. In nucleotides, the CDR3 is TGTGCCAGCAGCTTGGCGGGACTAGCGGCCTACAATGAGCAGTTCTTC.

The chain has TRBV2 and TRBJ1-1, with no clear D. The V end was cut by 7 bases, the J end by 3 bases, with 12 bases between. Looked up from germline, CDR1 is SNHLY and CDR2 is FYNNEI. The CDR3 extends over 13 amino acids. The CDR3 DNA is TGTGCCAGCATCCGGGAGAGGGACACTGAAGCTTTCTTT. Encoded protein: CASIRERDTEAFF.

This clone was counted between two and nine times. The V gene is TRBV4-2, the J gene TRBJ2-5, with D uncertain. CDR3 size: 15 residues. Trimming shortened V by 1 base and J by 2 bases, and 11 bases separated the two germline ends. Per germline, CDR1 LGHNA and CDR2 YNFKEQ. CDR3 in DNA: TGTGCCAGCAGCCAAGCTTCGGCGGCTCAAGAGACCCAGTACTTC. Translating gives CASSQASAAQETQYF.

The chain combines TRBV5-8 with TRBJ2-1; D may be TRBD2 (5 bases). V was clipped by 6 bases and J by 3 bases, with 13 bases between them. The CDR3 spans 14 residues. CDR1 and CDR2 from the germline V gene are SGHTS and YDEGEE. The CDR3 DNA sequence: TGTGCCAGCACACGGGGTGGGGACTACAATGAGCAGTTCTTC. Translating gives CASTRGGDYNEQFF. Supplemented by reference TRBV5-8 and TRBJ2-1, the full variable domain reads EAGVTQSPTHLIKTRGQQATLRCSPISGHTSVYWYQQALGLGLQFLLWYDEGEERNRGNFPPRFSGRQFPNYSSELNVNALELEDSALYLCASTRGGDYNEQFFGPGTRLTVL.

The chain recombines TRBV6-5 with TRBJ2-1; TRBD2 aligns across 8 bases. Trimming cost V 6 bases and J 9 bases; bases outside gene matches: 13. Germline CDR1 is MNHEY and CDR2 is SVGAGI. This CDR3 comprises 15 residues. The CDR3 protein is CASSPLSGGQGEQFF. For the CDR3, the DNA is TGTGCCAGCAGCCCCCTCTCGGGGGGGCAGGGTGAGCAGTTCTTC.